This TCR beta chain was identified in a study of T cell changes during pregnancy in multiple sclerosis (dated by TCRdb to between 2018 and 2020). In the study overall: In women with multiple sclerosis, the researchers looked at how the T cell repertoire shifted as pregnancy progressed.

CDR1 and CDR2, looked up from the germline V gene, are MNHEY and SVGAGI. Inclusive of the bounding cysteine and phenylalanine, the CDR3 is 15 residues long. The read is trimmed to its CDR3 DNA, 45 bases read in frame from base 1. V loses 10 bases of germline sequence and J loses 0 bases, and the interval between the two ends is 17 bases. In its sample, this clone was seen once. The target of this receptor is not known. No much larger clonotype is one base removed from it; base qualities were not supplied. Receptors were amplified or captured by the immunoSEQ multiplex PCR assay. TCRdb stores this immuneACCESS table with in-frame sequences only. Part of the clones is absent; in the studies checked, under half of the shortfall reflects unresolved V genes, and no reason is known for the rest. Present in this sample are around 55,000 clones, about nine tenths of which were seen just once. 0.58% of the sample is in the top ten clones.

The sequence was obtained from a female donor with multiple sclerosis, enrolled in a pregnancy study. The chain is assembled from TRBV6-5 and TRBJ2-3; the D gene is not confidently resolved. The sequences come from CD4+ T cells from peripheral blood mononuclear cells, collected in the first trimester of pregnancy. The CDR3 amino acid sequence is: CATSLHVTSTDTQYF. The DNA sequence reads TGTGCCACCTCCCTCCACGTAACTAGCACAGATACGCAGTATTTT.